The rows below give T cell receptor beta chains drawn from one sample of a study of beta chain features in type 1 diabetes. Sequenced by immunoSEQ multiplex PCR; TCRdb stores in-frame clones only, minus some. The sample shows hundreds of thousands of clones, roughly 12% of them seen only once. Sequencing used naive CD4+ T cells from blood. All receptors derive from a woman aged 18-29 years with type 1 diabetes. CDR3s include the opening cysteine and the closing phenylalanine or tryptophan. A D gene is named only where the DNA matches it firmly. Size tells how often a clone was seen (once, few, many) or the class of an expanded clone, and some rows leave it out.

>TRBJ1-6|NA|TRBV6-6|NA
CASKGGISPLHF
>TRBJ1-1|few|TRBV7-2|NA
CASSLRRVWTEAFF
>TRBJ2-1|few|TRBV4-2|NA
CASSQDPEYEQFF
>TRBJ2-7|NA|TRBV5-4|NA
CASSLGREYEQYF
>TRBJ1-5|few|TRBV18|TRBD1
CASSRETGGAGQPQHF
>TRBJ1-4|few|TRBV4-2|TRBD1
CASTLFGTAEKLFF
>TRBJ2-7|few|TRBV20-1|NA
CSAEFLGEQYF
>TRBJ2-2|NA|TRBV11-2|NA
CASTPVGPGELFF
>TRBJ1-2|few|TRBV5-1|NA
CASSLERGGYTF
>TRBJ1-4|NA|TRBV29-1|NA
CSVAAGTSSEKLFF
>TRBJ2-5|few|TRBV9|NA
CASSARQGLQETQYF
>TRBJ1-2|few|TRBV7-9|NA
CASSSGGNYGYTF
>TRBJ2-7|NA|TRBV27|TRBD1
CASSSEETGYGEQYF
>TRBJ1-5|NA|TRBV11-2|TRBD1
CASSPGTGFGQPQHF
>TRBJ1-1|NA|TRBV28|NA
CASRRIIGVTEAFF
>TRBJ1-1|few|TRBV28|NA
CASSPPPGGGLNTEAFF
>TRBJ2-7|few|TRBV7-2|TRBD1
CASSFDRASHEQYF
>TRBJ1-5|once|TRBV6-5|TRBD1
CASSGTGKDQPQHF
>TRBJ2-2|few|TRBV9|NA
CASSGRDMRATGELFF
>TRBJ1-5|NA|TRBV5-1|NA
CASSQGGDQPQHF
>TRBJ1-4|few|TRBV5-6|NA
CASSPQGKGNEKLFF
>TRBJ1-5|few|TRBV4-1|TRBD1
CASSQPDRDNQPQHF
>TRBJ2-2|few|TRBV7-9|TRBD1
CASSLRQGRELFF
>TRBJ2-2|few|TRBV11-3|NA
CASRPQGNTGELFF
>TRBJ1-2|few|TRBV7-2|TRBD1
CASSLQGSNYGYTF
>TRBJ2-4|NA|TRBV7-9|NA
CASSSRTKNIQYF
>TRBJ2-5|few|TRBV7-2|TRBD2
CATKGRLAGDQYF
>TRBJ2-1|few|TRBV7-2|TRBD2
CASSLARGVPRREQFF
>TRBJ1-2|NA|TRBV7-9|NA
CASSFSGSIYGYTF
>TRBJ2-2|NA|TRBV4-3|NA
CASSQGQAGELFF
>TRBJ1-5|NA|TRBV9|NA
CASSAGVSNQPQHF
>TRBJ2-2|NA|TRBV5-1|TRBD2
CASSPALGTSPGELFF
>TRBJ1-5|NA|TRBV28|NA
CASSHRAPNQPQHF
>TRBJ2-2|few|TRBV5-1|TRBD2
CASSLDGGSTGELFF
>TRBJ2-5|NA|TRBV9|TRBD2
CASSVGAGAARKETQYF
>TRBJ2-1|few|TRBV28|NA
CASSTNRAGNEQFF
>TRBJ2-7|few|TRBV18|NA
CASSPPVLGGKYF
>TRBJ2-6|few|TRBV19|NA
CASSWAGIYGANVLTF
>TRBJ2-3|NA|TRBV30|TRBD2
CAWSAGTSGPYTDTQYF
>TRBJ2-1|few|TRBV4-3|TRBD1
CASSHYYPGGNEQFF
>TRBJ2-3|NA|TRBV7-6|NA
CASSWSSTDTQYF
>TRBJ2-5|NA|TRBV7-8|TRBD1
CASSLKKTGFQETQYF
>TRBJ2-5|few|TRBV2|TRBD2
CASSPLADGETQYF
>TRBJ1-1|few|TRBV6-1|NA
CASSPIQGNTEAFF
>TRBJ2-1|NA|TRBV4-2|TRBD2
CASSDSGLAGNEQFF
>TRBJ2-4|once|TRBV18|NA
CASSPGWQGRNIQYF
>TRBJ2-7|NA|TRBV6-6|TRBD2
CASRPPTSGSHEQYF
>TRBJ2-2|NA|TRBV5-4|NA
CASSFPKQGYTGELFF
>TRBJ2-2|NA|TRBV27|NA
CASSFFGELFF
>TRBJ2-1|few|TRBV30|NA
CAWSVGLENEQFF
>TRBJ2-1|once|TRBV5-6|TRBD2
CATRLAGGPYNEQFF
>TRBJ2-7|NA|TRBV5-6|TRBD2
CASSLAGLVSDEQYF
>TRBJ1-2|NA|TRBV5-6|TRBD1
CASSGDRGYGYTF
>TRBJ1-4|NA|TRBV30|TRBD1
CAWSLRPGQGFEKLFF
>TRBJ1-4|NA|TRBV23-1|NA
CAIPPPRRAYEKLFF
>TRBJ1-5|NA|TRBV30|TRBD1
CAWSVRDRGNQPQHF
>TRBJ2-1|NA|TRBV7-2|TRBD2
CASSFGGGRYNEQFF
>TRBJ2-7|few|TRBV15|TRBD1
CATGLRDRGNEQYF
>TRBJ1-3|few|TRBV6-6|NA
CASSRAGASGNTIYF
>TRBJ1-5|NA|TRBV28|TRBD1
CASTIGTDRNQPQHF